This T cell receptor (beta chain) was retrieved from a study of blood T cells in healthy people across ages. The study's findings and limits: Nothing was known about donor CMV status, and this possibly confounded expanded clonotype changes. Comparison with aged donors showed that long-lived donors had more naive CD4+ cells and higher diversity.

It was with a sample-barcoded 5' primer and a J-beta primer mix that a second PCR of roughly 6 to 12 cycles was run. MiXCR, run by TCRdb on the 5' RACE reads, gives a single entry per CDR3 protein. The repertoire holds more than 550,000 distinct CDR3 sequences, approximately 21% seen once, with around 21% in the top ten. The V gene end was trimmed by 5 bases and the J gene end by 2 bases; junction bases not matched to a gene: 5. Germline CDR1 is SGHTA and CDR2 is FQGNSA. The CDR3 spans 15 residues. This clonotype was detected only a few times. What it binds is unknown. Every participating donor contributed 9.5 to 10 milliliters of peripheral blood through a draw. PBMCs were isolated at a quantity of at least 7 million per sample.

Sequencing used blood. V and J are TRBV7-2 and TRBJ2-3; the match to TRBD2 covers 9 bases. The sequence was obtained from a man in his 70s in good health. CDR3 bases: TGTGCCAGCAGCCGACTAGCGGCACTCACAGATACGCAGTATTTT. Its translation: CASSRLAALTDTQYF.